The T cell receptor beta chain described here comes from a study of cytomegalovirus exposure and HLA in healthy donors. Study-level results: Many donors carried some public TCRs, although rarity characterized most TCR sequences. TCR beta V- and J-gene trimming was later associated with a missense DCLRE1C variant.

60 Vbeta and 13 Jbeta primers were used in PCR. Generated by immunoSEQ multiplex PCR, the TCRdb table keeps only in-frame clones and is missing some. This table has fewer than 200,000 clones, 65% to 85% appearing once. The length of the CDR3 is 14 residues. Germline V gives CDR1 SQVTM, CDR2 ANQGSEA. As to this clone: Its target is not known.

This TCR was sampled from a woman aged 18-29 years in good health and CMV-seronegative. The sequenced material came from PBMCs. The rearrangement links TRBV29-1 to TRBJ2-5; weak D call: TRBD1 (8 bases). The J call may not be correct, given that the DNA end is closer to TRBJ2-7. In DNA, the CDR3 is TGCAGCGTTGATACAGGGGGGGGTGGCTACGAGCAGTACTTC. This translates into CSVDTGGGGYEQYF.